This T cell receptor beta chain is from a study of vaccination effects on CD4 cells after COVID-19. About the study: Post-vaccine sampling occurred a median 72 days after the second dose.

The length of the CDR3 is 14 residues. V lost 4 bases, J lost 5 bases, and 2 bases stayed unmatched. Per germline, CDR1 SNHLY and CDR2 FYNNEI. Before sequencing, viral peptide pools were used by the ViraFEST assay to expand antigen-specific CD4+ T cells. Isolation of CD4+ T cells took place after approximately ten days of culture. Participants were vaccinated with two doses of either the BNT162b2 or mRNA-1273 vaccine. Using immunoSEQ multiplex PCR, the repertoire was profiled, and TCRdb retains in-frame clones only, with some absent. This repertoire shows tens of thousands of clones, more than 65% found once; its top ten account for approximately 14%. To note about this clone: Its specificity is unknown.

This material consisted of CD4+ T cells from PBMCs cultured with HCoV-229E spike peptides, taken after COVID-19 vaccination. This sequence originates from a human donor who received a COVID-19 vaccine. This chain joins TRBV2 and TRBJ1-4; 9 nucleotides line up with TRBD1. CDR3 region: CASSAGTGNEKLFF. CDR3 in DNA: TGTGCCAGCAGTGCAGGGACAGGGAATGAAAAACTGTTTTTT.